The clone carrying this T cell receptor (beta chain) came up once. Here immunoSEQ multiplex PCR was the method, and the copy in TCRdb shows in-frame clones only, minus some. The sample includes 350,000 to 400,000 clones, more than 75% of them seen just once. The CDR3 sequence is 13 residues long. Germline V gene lookup returns CDR1 ENHRY and CDR2 SYGVKD. Trimming left V 0 bases short and J 8 bases short, with 8 bases between. This sample stems from a study of blood T cell repertoires in COVID-19. Study at large: Sources were T cells, B-cell-depleted T cells, or PBMCs; the material itself was cDNA or gDNA.

The participants were between about 18 and 90 years old and came from some 23 US areas. Self-reported history from a screening survey and questionnaire set each donor's cohort. The sample consisted of PBMCs or T cells enriched from blood (not recorded which). This chain uses TRBV10-3 with TRBJ2-1; unclear D gene. This receptor was identified in a woman in her 30s with acute COVID-19. CDR3 nucleotides: TGTGCCATCAGTGAGTCGCGGCTTCATGAGCAGTTCTTC. Protein sequence: CAISESRLHEQFF.